Many counts were recorded for the clone carrying this T cell receptor (beta chain). TCRdb reassembled clones from the PCR reads with MiXCR. Altogether 90,000 or so clones are present, less than 10% being singletons, with the ten largest covering more than 8%. CDR1 and CDR2 (germline): KGHDR, SFDVKD. V was pared by 9 bases and J by 5 bases, with 6 bases between. The CDR3 has 11 amino acids. The sample originates from a study of metastatic and nonmetastatic thyroid tumors. All patients were treatment-naive before thyroid surgery. The rearrangement joins TRBV24-1 to TRBJ2-2; maybe TRBD2 (5 bases). The source material was blood. The sequence was obtained from a female donor with papillary thyroid cancer or a benign thyroid nodule (not recorded which). Some clones in this sample may be carry-over from other donors' samples. The CDR3 nucleotides are TGTGCCACCGGGAGAACCGGGGAGCTGTTTTTT. It is translated as CATGRTGELFF.